This TCR beta chain is drawn from a study of neurological immune-mediated disorders. Trimming left V 0 bases short and J 6 bases short, with 15 bases between. The CDR3 runs to 16 residues. Germline assignment: CDR1 WSHSY and CDR2 SAAADI. Study-wide results and caveats: The absence of any CDR3 amino acid sequence shared by expanded clones across subjects suggests that repertoires were private in all groups.

With 10-nucleotide random UMIs included, cDNA was synthesized by 5'RACE. Every sequencing run generated over 170 million TCR-beta sequences from 15-18 subjects. TCRdb fed the 5' RACE reads into MiXCR, producing one record per CDR3 protein. The data contain 50,000 to 65,000 distinct CDR3 sequences, more than 3% of them singletons. Ten or more counts support this clonotype. What it binds is not known. The sequence derives from a man between 25 and 39 years old with multiple sclerosis. The chain uses TRBV10-2 and TRBJ2-1; D is perhaps TRBD1 (5 bases). The sequenced sample was PBMCs. CDR3 sequence reads: CASSESLRVIANEQFF. CDR3 sequence (DNA): TGCGCCAGCAGTGAGTCTCTCAGGGTTATCGCCAATGAGCAGTTCTTC.